Sequencing of this T cell receptor (beta chain) was carried out in a study of blood T cells in healthy people across ages. Study outcomes and limitations: It was held that the diversity estimates obtained from one million T cells were underestimates. More naive CD4+ cells and higher diversity were found in long-lived than in aged donors.

CDR3 length equals 15 residues. From germline, CDR1 is LGHNA and CDR2 YNFKEQ. Of note for this clonotype: The antigen remains undetermined. No conserved phenylalanine or tryptophan is present at the end of the CDR3, so a read error is the likely explanation.

Extracted total RNA amounted to at least 5.5 micrograms for each sample. Together with a sample-barcoded 5' primer, a J-beta primer mix was included in a second PCR lasting about 6 to 12 cycles. No fewer than 2.5 million CDR3-containing paired-end reads came from each sample. Each CDR3 protein is one row after TCRdb ran MiXCR on the 5' RACE reads. Among about 290,000 distinct CDR3 sequences listed, 27% were seen once. The receptor's source is a woman aged 70-85 years in good health. The material sequenced was blood. V gene TRBV4-2 combines with J gene TRBJ2-1; D is unclear. In DNA form, the CDR3 reads TGTACCAGCAGCCAAGATACCTCTAGAGGCAATGAGCAGTTCTCC. Protein product: CTSSQDTSRGNEQFS.